The sequence of this T cell receptor beta chain was determined in a study of blood T cell repertoires in COVID-19 (dated by TCRdb to 2020 to 2021). Concerning the study at large: Samples covering the acute and convalescent phases of COVID-19 were provided by collaborators in the United States, Italy and Spain. A de-identified subject ID, COVID-19 status, age in years and sex were almost always included in the sample metadata. The material from the prospective study consisted of cDNA or gDNA derived from T cells, B-cell-depleted T cells, or PBMCs. Where available, HLA class I and class II types were taken from metadata supplied by the sample provider and were not determined by assay-based typing. The repertoires were released in a freely available public database intended as a resource for research on the immune response to SARS-CoV-2. The dataset comprised deeply sampled blood TCRbeta repertoires from subjects exposed to, actively infected with, or recovered from COVID-19. Samples came from the ongoing ImmuneRACE study (first 160 participants) plus 1,254 subjects from 6 global collaborators. Results the study describes overall, beyond this receptor: The quantity of clinical and demographic metadata differed by source and by participant and was supplied without curation.

In this sample, this clone turned up once. The target of this receptor is not known. There are no base qualities to consult, and no much larger clone falls within one base. The CDR3 contains 15 residues, cysteine and phenylalanine counted. The DNA shown is the 45-base CDR3, in frame from base 1. V lost 7 bases and J lost 6 bases, and the count of bases not matched to a germline gene is 11. CDR1 and CDR2 (MDHEN, SYDVKM) derive from the germline V gene. TCRbeta CDR3 regions were amplified from genomic DNA using the immunoSEQ Assay, a bias-controlled multiplex PCR. In the source study's methods: Nucleated cell counts per sample were estimated from amplification of reference gene primers within the assay. To quantify the absolute abundance of each unique TCRbeta CDR3 rearrangement, sequence reads were collapsed and filtered. For each sample, productive Simpson clonality was calculated as the square root of Simpson's diversity index across productive rearrangements. In its TCRdb copy, this immuneACCESS table keeps in-frame sequences only and misses some clones. Where compared with another copy, unresolved V genes explain less than half of these, and the others have no known cause. D and trimming were read from the DNA, whereas the V and J calls and clone size are those reported in that table. This sample gives around 99,000 clones in total; approximately 87% of them show up just once. The ten largest clonotypes hold over 15% of the sample.

Each collaborating institution followed its own protocols to collect whole blood in K2EDTA tubes. For TCRbeta analysis, collaborator samples were shipped as frozen whole blood, as isolated PBMCs, or as DNA extracted from either sample type. The sequence came from an older woman with acute or convalescent COVID-19. Rearrangement joined TRBV28 to TRBJ2-4; TRBD1 fits 8 bases in the junction. The sample comprised peripheral blood. The DNA reads as follows: TGTGCCAGCACCACGGCATTGGGACAGGCAAACATTCAGTACTTC. Translated, it reads CASTTALGQANIQYF. Joined to the reference TRBV28 and TRBJ2-4 proteins, this CDR3 gives the full variable domain: DVKVTQSSRYLVKRTGEKVFLECVQDMDHENMFWYRQDPGLGLRLIYFSYDVKMKEKGDIPEGYSVSREKKERFSLILESASTNQTSMYLCASTTALGQANIQYFGAGTRLSVL.